These 31 T cell receptor beta chains share one sample of origin, sequenced in a study of blood T cell repertoires in COVID-19. Profiled with immunoSEQ multiplex PCR; TCRdb holds only in-frame clones, not every one. The sample holds 26,000 or so clones, around 85% seen once. Material: peripheral blood. These receptors were taken from a human donor in a cohort sampled during active COVID-19.

The V and J genes are TRBV5-6 and TRBJ2-2, with 8 nucleotides matching TRBD1. The junction had 3 bases not matched to a gene; V was cut back by 2 bases and J by 6 bases. CDR3 size: 14 residues. Germline V lookup: CDR1 SGHDT, CDR2 YYEEEE. This CDR3 is CASSFEQGAGELFF. In DNA, the CDR3 is TGTGCCAGCAGCTTTGAACAGGGGGCCGGGGAGCTGTTTTTT.

The chain employs TRBV18 and TRBJ1-1; TRBD1 aligns across 9 bases. V lost 5 bases to trimming and J lost 1 base; unmatched junction nucleotides: 11. This CDR3 contains 17 residues. Germline values: CDR1 KGHSH, CDR2 LQKENI. In nucleotides, the CDR3 is TGTGCCAGCTCATCATCCGGGACAGGGATGTCGAACACTGAAGCTTTCTTT. Protein: CASSSSGTGMSNTEAFF.

This chain joins TRBV5-5 and TRBJ1-5; D ambiguous. The CDR3 contains 15 residues. The V and J ends lost 4 bases and 7 bases respectively, with 18 bases between them. The germline V gene has CDR1 SGHKS and CDR2 YYEKEE (reference sequence). In nucleotides, the CDR3 is TGTGCCAGCAGCCTGACGGCTTTCTCCGGGCAGCCCCAGCATTTT. Its protein product is CASSLTAFSGQPQHF.

V usage is TRBV9 and J usage is TRBJ2-2, with a tentative D call TRBD2 (6 bases). Trimming stripped 0 bases from V and 7 bases from J, with 13 bases between. The CDR3 totals 15 residues. The germline gives CDR1 SGDLS, CDR2 YYNGEE. The CDR3 spells CASSVGASEIGELFF. CDR3 DNA sequence: TGTGCCAGCAGCGTAGGTGCTAGCGAAATCGGGGAGCTGTTTTTT.

This chain connects TRBV25-1 to TRBJ2-1; 9 positions agree with TRBD1. V dropped 3 bases and J dropped 8; count of bases not matched to a gene: 5. The germline gives CDR1 MGHDK, CDR2 SYGVNS. The CDR3 consists of 14 residues. CDR3 protein: CASSDGRTGDEQFF. The CDR3, as DNA: TGTGCCAGCAGTGACGGCCGGACAGGGGATGAGCAGTTCTTC.

J is TRBJ2-5 and V is TRBV5-1; D uncertain. V was shortened by 0 bases and J by 5 bases, with 14 bases between the two germline ends. The CDR3 contains 15 residues. Germline V CDR1 and CDR2: SGHRS, YFSETQ. Written as DNA, the CDR3 is TGCGCCAGCAGCTTGGGTACCTCAGCCGGGGAGACCCAGTACTTC. Amino acids: CASSLGTSAGETQYF. The complete variable domain, with remaining parts taken from reference TRBV5-1 and TRBJ2-5, reads KAGVTQTPRYLIKTRGQQVTLSCSPISGHRSVSWYQQTPGQGLQFLFEYFSETQRNKGNFPGRFSGRQFSNSRSEMNVSTLELGDSALYLCASSLGTSAGETQYFGPGTRLLVL.

The rearrangement joins TRBV4-1 to TRBJ2-5, with TRBD1 matching over 8 bases. The V gene end was trimmed by 4 bases and the J gene end by 7 bases; junction bases not matched to a gene: 11. CDR3 length: 15 amino acids. Germline CDR1 reads MGHRA; CDR2 reads YSYEKL. CDR3 bases: TGCGCCAGCAGCCCGGCTACCCAGGGGGCTGGGACCCAGTACTTC. Amino acid sequence: CASSPATQGAGTQYF.

The CDR3 reads CASSQTSDEQFF. The CDR3 DNA sequence: TGTGCCAGCAGCCAGACTAGCGATGAGCAGTTCTTC. The chain links TRBV7-9 to TRBJ2-1; 8 bases align to TRBD2. The V segment lost 5 bases and the J segment 8 bases; nucleotides outside the gene matches: 2. Germline CDR1 reads SEHNR; CDR2 reads FQNEAQ (reference sequence). This CDR3 comprises 12 residues.

The J gene is TRBJ2-4, the V gene TRBV2; 8 bases map to TRBD2. The CDR3 length is 15 residues. V was clipped by 7 bases and J by 4 bases; unmatched bases: 9. In germline, CDR1 is SNHLY, CDR2 FYNNEI. For the CDR3, the DNA is TGTGCCAGCAATTCAGCGGGAGTGGTGAAAAACATTCAGTACTTC. This codes for CASNSAGVVKNIQYF.

The chain couples TRBV5-4 to TRBJ2-7; 11 bases are shared with TRBD2. Per germline, CDR1 SGHNT and CDR2 YYREEE (reference sequence). With V trimmed by 4 bases and J by 3 bases, 9 bases remained unmatched. This CDR3 is built from 16 residues. DNA for the CDR3: TGTGCCAGCAGCAAGGGTATTAGCGGGAGGGTCTACGAGCAGTACTTC. This encodes CASSKGISGRVYEQYF.

This clone appeared once. The chain uses TRBV29-1 and TRBJ2-7; TRBD1 matches at 11 bases. The CDR3 is 14 residues long. V was clipped by 3 bases and J by 7 bases; unmatched bases: 8. Germline CDR1 reads SQVTM; CDR2 reads ANQGSEA. DNA of the CDR3: TGCAGCGTTGACCCCGGCGGGACAGGGGGGGAGCAGTACTTC. Its translation: CSVDPGGTGGEQYF.

The chain has TRBV7-6 and TRBJ2-1; 11 positions agree with TRBD2. Trimming cost V 3 bases and J 3 bases; bases outside gene matches: 7. This CDR3 has 17 amino acids. Germline V gene sequence: CDR1 SGHVS, CDR2 FNYEAQ. The CDR3: CASSFTTGTSGYNEQFF. For the CDR3, the DNA is TGTGCCAGCAGCTTTACGACGGGGACTAGCGGCTACAATGAGCAGTTCTTC.

The rearrangement joins TRBV7-2 to TRBJ1-1; D call uncertain. CDR3 length: 15 residues. With 1 base removed from V and 2 bases from J, the gap between germline ends came to 11 bases. In germline, CDR1 is SGHTA, CDR2 FQGNSA. The CDR3 region has the DNA TGTGCCAGCAGCTTAGGGGAGCTTAGAAACACTGAAGCTTTCTTT. Encoded protein: CASSLGELRNTEAFF.

The chain couples TRBV28 to TRBJ2-2; 11 nucleotides line up with TRBD2. Looked up from germline, CDR1 is MDHEN and CDR2 is SYDVKM. The J segment lost 6 bases and the V segment lost 4 bases, leaving 16 bases of the junction unmatched. The CDR3 is 19 amino acids. The CDR3 loop reads CASSSFWLAGGRGAGELFF. DNA of the CDR3: TGTGCCAGCAGTTCCTTTTGGCTAGCGGGAGGCCGTGGGGCCGGGGAGCTGTTTTTT.

The V gene is TRBV5-6, the J gene TRBJ2-5; unclear D gene. The CDR3 totals 12 residues. The V and J ends lost 3 bases and 5 bases respectively, with 8 bases between them. CDR1 is SGHDT and CDR2 is YYEEEE in the germline V gene. CDR3 residues: CASSWASETQYF. In DNA form, the CDR3 reads TGTGCCAGCAGCTGGGCTTCGGAGACCCAGTACTTC. The full variable domain, completed using reference TRBV5-6 and TRBJ2-5, is DAGVTQSPTHLIKTRGQQVTLRCSPKSGHDTVSWYQQALGQGPQFIFQYYEEEERQRGNFPDRFSGHQFPNYSSELNVNALLLGDSALYLCASSWASETQYFGPGTRLLVL.

This clone was detected once. The chain couples TRBV6-5 to TRBJ2-3, with 8 bases lining up with TRBD2. The CDR3 loop spans 14 amino acids. V shed 5 bases, J shed 2 bases, and the junction held 3 bases outside the gene matches. Germline-derived CDR1 and CDR2 are MNHEY and SVGAGI. The DNA for the CDR3 is TGTGCCAGCAGTCAACTAGCGGACACAGATACGCAGTATTTT. This codes for CASSQLADTDTQYF.

The CDR3 region is CASSLGQAGNEQYF. The CDR3 DNA reads as TGTGCCAGCAGCTTGGGACAGGCCGGGAACGAGCAGTACTTC. This chain links TRBV7-3 with TRBJ2-7, with TRBD1 matching over 8 bases. V shed 3 bases and J 5 bases; nucleotides not matched to a gene: 6. Germline CDR1 reads SGHTA; CDR2 reads FQGTGA. The CDR3 extends over 14 amino acids.

This rearrangement joins TRBV28 to TRBJ1-3; TRBD1 matches at 11 bases. V was clipped by 2 bases and J by 3 bases; unmatched bases: 3. The CDR3 extends over 16 amino acids. Germline V gives CDR1 MDHEN, CDR2 SYDVKM. CDR3 amino acids: CASSLTGTGGGNTIYF. The CDR3 DNA reads TGTGCCAGCAGTTTAACCGGGACAGGGGGTGGAAACACCATATATTTT.

The table lists this clone with a few counts. The gene calls are TRBV28 and TRBJ2-1, with 11 nucleotides matching TRBD1. This CDR3 spans 14 amino acids. The germline V gene encodes CDR1 MDHEN and CDR2 SYDVKM. Trimming cost V 3 bases and J 5 bases; bases outside gene matches: 0. The CDR3: CASSLDRGHNEQFF. CDR3 in DNA: TGTGCCAGCAGTTTGGACAGGGGGCACAATGAGCAGTTCTTC. Full variable domain (rest looked up from reference TRBV28 and TRBJ2-1): DVKVTQSSRYLVKRTGEKVFLECVQDMDHENMFWYRQDPGLGLRLIYFSYDVKMKEKGDIPEGYSVSREKKERFSLILESASTNQTSMYLCASSLDRGHNEQFFGPGTRLTVL.

The chain carries TRBV4-1 and TRBJ2-4; D ambiguous. The V gene lost 3 bases and the J gene lost 9 bases, with 15 bases spanning the gap. This CDR3 spans 14 amino acids. CDR1 is MGHRA and CDR2 is YSYEKL in the germline V gene. DNA for the CDR3: TGCGCCAGCAGCCAGGCCCCCCAGGAAGCCATTCAGTACTTC. Protein product: CASSQAPQEAIQYF.

The chain couples TRBV25-1 to TRBJ1-4; D gene ambiguous. This CDR3 is built from 12 residues. The germline V gene encodes CDR1 MGHDK and CDR2 SYGVNS. Trimming left V 4 bases short and J 6 bases short, with 6 bases between. CDR3 sequence: CASSAFHEKLFF. DNA for the CDR3: TGTGCCAGCAGTGCCTTTCATGAAAAACTGTTTTTT.

The chain recombines TRBV11-2 with TRBJ2-2, with a tentative D call TRBD2 (6 bases). Germline V lookup: CDR1 SGHAT, CDR2 FQNNGV. The V end lost 7 bases, the J end lost 3 bases, and 15 bases lay between the germline ends. CDR3 length: 15 residues. CDR3 region: CASTNRGGDTGELFF. In DNA form, the CDR3 reads TGTGCCAGCACCAACCGCGGAGGGGACACCGGGGAGCTGTTTTTT.

In DNA, the CDR3 is TGTGCCAGCTGTGGAGGGACAAACTATGGCTACACCTTC. Protein sequence: CASCGGTNYGYTF. The chain recombines TRBV2 with TRBJ1-2, with D possibly being TRBD1 (6 bases). V lost 8 bases and J lost 2, with 12 bases in between. The length of the CDR3 is 13 residues. The germline CDR1 and CDR2 sequences are SNHLY and FYNNEI. Full variable domain (missing parts from reference TRBV2 and TRBJ1-2): EPEVTQTPSHQVTQMGQEVILRCVPISNHLYFYWYRQILGQKVEFLVSFYNNEISEKSEIFDDQFSVERPDGSNFTLKIRSTKLEDSAMYFCASCGGTNYGYTFGSGTRLTVV.

The chain is built from TRBV5-4 and TRBJ2-1, with TRBD1 as a possible D gene (6 bases). With 6 bases removed from V and 1 base from J, the gap between germline ends came to 14 bases. Germline CDR1 reads SGHNT; CDR2 reads YYREEE (reference sequence). This CDR3 is built from 15 residues. Here the CDR3 reads CASKPQGSSYNEQFF. The CDR3 DNA sequence: TGTGCCAGCAAGCCCCAGGGGAGTTCCTACAATGAGCAGTTCTTC. Variable domain in full (rest from reference TRBV5-4 and TRBJ2-1): ETGVTQSPTHLIKTRGQQVTLRCSSQSGHNTVSWYQQALGQGPQFIFQYYREEENGRGNFPPRFSGLQFPNYSSELNVNALELDDSALYLCASKPQGSSYNEQFFGPGTRLTVL.

The chain joins TRBV10-3 to TRBJ2-7, with 11 bases fitting TRBD2. The CDR3 is made up of 15 amino acids. The V segment lost 9 bases and the J segment 2 bases; nucleotides outside the gene matches: 9. Germline assignment: CDR1 ENHRY and CDR2 SYGVKD. The CDR3 sequence: CAIRPGTSGTYEQYF. The DNA of the CDR3 is TGTGCCATTCGTCCCGGGACTAGCGGAACCTACGAGCAGTACTTC.

The V call is TRBV5-6, the J call TRBJ1-2; a weak D match, TRBD1 (6 bases). Germline V gene lookup returns CDR1 SGHDT and CDR2 YYEEEE. The V and J ends lost 0 bases and 7 bases respectively, with 16 bases between them. There are 15 residues in the CDR3. The CDR3 DNA reads TGTGCCAGCAGCTTGGCCGTAGGGGGACGGGGTGGCTACACCTTC. Its protein is CASSLAVGGRGGYTF.

The V gene is TRBV9, the J gene TRBJ2-6, with a weak D call TRBD1 (5 bases). V dropped 0 bases and J dropped 2 bases, with 15 bases sitting between them. The CDR3 is 18 residues long. CDR1 is SGDLS and CDR2 is YYNGEE in the germline V gene. CDR3 residues: CASSVARASWAGANVLTF. The CDR3 nucleotides are TGTGCCAGCAGCGTAGCCAGGGCCTCTTGGGCTGGGGCCAACGTCCTGACTTTC.

CDR3 DNA sequence: TGTGCCAGCAGATCAAACCGACAGGGGGGAGGTGAAAAACTGTTTTTT. Translation: CASRSNRQGGGEKLFF. The J gene is TRBJ1-4, the V gene TRBV27; 9 nucleotides align to TRBD1. The length of the CDR3 is 16 residues. CDR1 is MNHEY, CDR2 SMNVEV, per germline (reference sequence). V was pared by 6 bases and J by 7 bases, with 12 bases of the junction left unmatched.

This clone was detected only once. This rearrangement joins TRBV27 to TRBJ1-2; D is uncertain. Between the trimmed V and J ends, which lost 5 bases and 8 bases, there was a span of 9 bases. The germline gives CDR1 MNHEY, CDR2 SMNVEV (reference sequence). The CDR3 sequence is 11 residues long. The CDR3 reads CASSLGRGYTF. As DNA, the CDR3 is TGTGCCAGCAGTCTAGGGAGGGGCTACACCTTC.

V gene TRBV11-3 combines with J gene TRBJ1-6; D possibly corresponds to TRBD1 (5 bases). The CDR3 covers 13 residues. The germline CDR1 and CDR2 sequences are SGHNT and YENEEA. Trimming left V 6 bases short and J 9 bases short, with 12 bases between. CDR3 DNA sequence: TGTGCCAGCAGTGGAGGGGTGTCTTCACCCCTCCACTTT. Translation: CASSGGVSSPLHF.

This chain uses TRBV3-1 (or the pseudogene TRBV3-2) with TRBJ2-1, with D uncertain. V lost 4 bases to trimming and J lost 2 bases, with 12 bases between them. Germline CDR1 is LGHDT and CDR2 is YNNKEL (reference sequence). The CDR3 consists of 15 residues. The chain's CDR3 is CASSPSLAAYNEQFF. Here the CDR3 DNA reads TGTGCCAGCAGCCCCAGTTTAGCAGCCTACAATGAGCAGTTCTTC.